The 6 T cell receptor beta chains in this list originate from one sample, sequenced in a study of OX40 agonist ivuxolimab in advanced cancers. Method: immunoSEQ multiplex PCR; TCRdb's copy keeps in-frame clones and lacks some. Among roughly 36,000 clones listed, under 85% were seen once. Sequenced material: CD4+ or CD8+ T cells sorted from blood, taken in a trial of the OX40 agonist ivuxolimab. The receptors here all came from an adult with an advanced solid tumor such as melanoma, head and neck, liver or kidney cancer.

In this sample, this clone turned up a few times. The chain couples TRBV6-1 to TRBJ1-6; TRBD1 matches 7 bases. The CDR3 has 14 amino acids. Germline V gene sequence: CDR1 MNHNS, CDR2 SASEGT. V lost 7 bases to trimming and J lost 9 bases; unmatched junction nucleotides: 9. CDR3 loop: CASTWVQGSSPLHF. In nucleotides, the CDR3 is TGTGCCAGCACCTGGGTACAGGGGAGTTCACCCCTCCACTTT.

This chain uses TRBV28 with TRBJ2-1; D unclear. Per germline, CDR1 MDHEN and CDR2 SYDVKM. V gave up 2 bases and J gave up 8 bases, with 10 bases separating them. CDR3 length: 13 residues. The CDR3 spells CASSLRAGDEQFF. In DNA form, the CDR3 reads TGTGCCAGCAGTTTAAGGGCAGGCGATGAGCAGTTCTTC.

The rearrangement links TRBV27 to TRBJ2-7; D not certain. V dropped 4 bases and J dropped 6 bases, with 7 bases sitting between them. The CDR3 consists of 11 residues. Germline assignment: CDR1 MNHEY and CDR2 SMNVEV (reference sequence). The CDR3 DNA reads as TGTGCCAGCAGTTCAAGTCGCGAGCAGTACTTC. As protein: CASSSSREQYF.

The gene calls are TRBV5-1 and TRBJ1-3; 12 bases fit TRBD1. The ends lost 4 bases at V and 0 bases at J; junction bases unmatched: 5. Germline-derived CDR1 and CDR2 are SGHRS and YFSETQ. CDR3 length: 17 residues. CDR3 nucleotide sequence: TGCGCCAGCAGCGACGGGACAGGGGGCATCTCTGGAAACACCATATATTTT. This gives the protein CASSDGTGGISGNTIYF.

The chain is built from TRBV5-8 and TRBJ1-1; 11 bases agree with TRBD1. This CDR3 has 15 amino acids. With V trimmed by 2 bases and J by 5 bases, 5 bases remained unmatched. CDR1 and CDR2 (germline): SGHTS, YDEGEE. CDR3 coding DNA: TGTGCCAGCAGCTTTTCGGGACAGGGGGGGACTGAAGCTTTCTTT. It is translated as CASSFSGQGGTEAFF.

The gene calls are TRBV5-1 and TRBJ1-1, with 9 bases fitting TRBD1. V gave up 6 bases and J gave up 3 bases; unmatched junction bases: 12. The CDR3 loop spans 16 amino acids. The germline gives CDR1 SGHRS, CDR2 YFSETQ. In DNA form, the CDR3 reads TGCGCCAGCACCCTTGGGGGGACAGGGCCTTACACTGAAGCTTTCTTT. Translation gives CASTLGGTGPYTEAFF.